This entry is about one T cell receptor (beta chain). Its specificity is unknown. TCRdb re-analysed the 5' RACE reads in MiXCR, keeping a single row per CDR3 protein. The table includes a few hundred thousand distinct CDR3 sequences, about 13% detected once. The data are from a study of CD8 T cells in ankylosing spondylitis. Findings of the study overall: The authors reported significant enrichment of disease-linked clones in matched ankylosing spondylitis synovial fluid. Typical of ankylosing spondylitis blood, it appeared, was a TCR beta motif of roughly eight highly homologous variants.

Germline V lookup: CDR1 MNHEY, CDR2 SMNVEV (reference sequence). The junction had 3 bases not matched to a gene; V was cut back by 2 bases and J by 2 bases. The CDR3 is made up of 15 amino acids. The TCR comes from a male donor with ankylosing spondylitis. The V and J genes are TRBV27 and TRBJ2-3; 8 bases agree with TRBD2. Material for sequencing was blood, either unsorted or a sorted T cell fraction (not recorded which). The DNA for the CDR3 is TGTGCCAGCAGTTTAATACTAGCGGCCACAGATACGCAGTATTTT. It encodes CASSLILAATDTQYF.